These T cell receptor beta chains were read from a single sample in a study of cytomegalovirus exposure and HLA in healthy donors. TCRdb's copy holds only in-frame clones and misses some; the assay was immunoSEQ multiplex PCR. This sample yields about 160,000 clones, of which 81% are seen a single time; under 1.5% belongs to the top ten. The sample taken for sequencing was PBMCs. Every receptor here comes from a man aged 45-60 years in good health and CMV-seropositive. Each CDR3 is given with its conserved first and last residue. A D gene is named only where the DNA matches it firmly. Part of the rows lack a size; the others show once, few, many or a class for expanded clones.

>TRBD2|TRBJ2-3|TRBV9|-
TGTGCCAGCAGCCTTAGCGGGGGGGTGTCAGATACGCAGTATTTT
CASSLSGGVSDTQYF
>-|TRBJ2-6|TRBV14|-
TGTGCCAGCAGCCAGTCAGCCAACGTCCTGACTTTC
CASSQSANVLTF
>TRBD1|TRBJ1-1|TRBV5-1|once
TGCGCCAGCAGCTTGGAAGGGACAGGGGGGGACACTGAAGCTTTCTTT
CASSLEGTGGDTEAFF
>-|TRBJ2-7|TRBV4-3|-
TGCGCCAGCAGCCAAGTAACGCGGTCTGGGCAGTACTTC
CASSQVTRSGQYF
>-|TRBJ2-5|TRBV6-5|few
TGTGCCAGCAGAGGCCGACACCCCGGCGAAGAGACCCAGTACTTC
CASRGRHPGEETQYF
>TRBD2|TRBJ2-3|TRBV6-6|-
TGTGCCAGCAAGGGTAGCGGGAGGGCCGGTGGTACGCAGTATTTT
CASKGSGRAGGTQYF
>TRBD2|TRBJ2-1|TRBV6-4|few
TGTGCCAGCAGTGACTCTAGCGGGGGGGCCAATGAGCAGTTCTTC
CASSDSSGGANEQFF
>TRBD1|TRBJ2-5|TRBV11-3|-
TGTGCCAGCAGCTCCCCCTCGACAGGGGGGGAGACCCAGTACTTC
CASSSPSTGGETQYF
>TRBD2|TRBJ2-5|TRBV30|once
TGTGCCTGGCGGGGGGGGGAAGAGACCCAGTACTTC
CAWRGGEETQYF
>-|TRBJ2-1|TRBV11-1|few
TGTGCCAGCAGCCTTCGGACACAGGGATACAATGAGCAGTTCTTC
CASSLRTQGYNEQFF
>-|TRBJ1-5|TRBV2|-
TGTGCCACCTCAACAGAGAACAATCAGCCCCAGCATTTT
CATSTENNQPQHF
>-|TRBJ1-1|TRBV11-2|-
TGTGCCAGCAGCTTCCAGGGTCCGGCTGAAGCTTTCTTT
CASSFQGPAEAFF
>-|TRBJ2-5|TRBV6-1|-
TGTGCCAGCAGCCTTCGGGAGACCCAGTACTTC
CASSLRETQYF
>TRBD1|TRBJ2-7|TRBV27|-
TGTGCCAGCAGTTCTCTGGGGACAGGGGGGTACGAGCAGTACTTC
CASSSLGTGGYEQYF
>TRBD1|TRBJ1-2|TRBV27|-
TGTGCCAGCAGGTCTAGGGGGCCGTCTAACTATGGCTACACCTTC
CASRSRGPSNYGYTF
>-|TRBJ1-1|TRBV5-4|once
TGTGCCACGAGGGCAGGAGGGCTCTCCCGGAACACTGAAGCTTTCTTT
CATRAGGLSRNTEAFF
>TRBD1|TRBJ2-1|TRBV2|-
TGTGCCAGCAGAGGTGACAGGGCGGCCTACAATGAGCAGTTCTTC
CASRGDRAAYNEQFF
>-|TRBJ1-2|TRBV20-1|-
TGCAGTGCTAAGGAGGACTATGGCTACACCTTC
CSAKEDYGYTF
>TRBD2|TRBJ2-7|TRBV27|-
TGTGCCAGCAGTTTAGGGGGACTAGATCCATACGAGCAGTACTTC
CASSLGGLDPYEQYF
>-|TRBJ2-3|TRBV21-1|-
TGTGCCAGCAGCAAAGTTCCTAGCGGCACAGATACGCAGTATTTT
CASSKVPSGTDTQYF
>-|TRBJ2-7|TRBV27|few
TGTGCCAGCAGTTTATTCGAACAGGAGACGGCCTACGAGCAGTACTTC
CASSLFEQETAYEQYF
>-|TRBJ2-1|TRBV30|-
TGTGCCTGGAGTGGGCCCCACAATGAGCAGTTCTTC
CAWSGPHNEQFF
>-|TRBJ1-6|TRBV6-5|-
TGTGCCAGCAGGGCCGGACAGTTTTCACCCCTCCACTTT
CASRAGQFSPLHF
>-|TRBJ2-7|TRBV11-2|-
TGTGCCAGCATGAGCTCCTACGAGCAGTACTTC
CASMSSYEQYF
>TRBD1|TRBJ2-7|TRBV5-4|-
TGTGCCAGCAGCTTGGAGGGACAGGGAACTTACGAGCAGTACTTC
CASSLEGQGTYEQYF
>-|TRBJ2-6|TRBV12-5|-
TGTGCTAGTGCCATCTCTGGGGCCAACGTCCTGACTTTC
CASAISGANVLTF
>-|TRBJ1-1|TRBV30|-
TGTGCCTGGAGTGAATCCAGTTCCAACACTGAAGCTTTCTTT
CAWSESSSNTEAFF
>-|TRBJ2-4|TRBV19|few
TGTGCCAGTAGTATGATTGAGGCCAAAAACATTCAGTACTTC
CASSMIEAKNIQYF
>TRBD2|TRBJ2-5|TRBV5-1|-
TGCGCCAGCAGCTTGGGTGGACTAGCGGTTCAAGAGACCCAGTACTTC
CASSLGGLAVQETQYF
>TRBD1|TRBJ2-7|TRBV10-3|-
TGTGCCATCAGTGAGTCCTTGGTAGACAGGGCATCCTACGAGCAGTACTTC
CAISESLVDRASYEQYF
>TRBD1|TRBJ2-7|TRBV6-6|once
TGTGCCAGCAGTTACTCCTCTAGACAGGGGTTAGAGCAGTACTTC
CASSYSSRQGLEQYF
>TRBD2|TRBJ2-5|TRBV12-5|-
TGTGCTAGTGGTTTCTCGGGAGGGGAGACCCAGTACTTC
CASGFSGGETQYF
>TRBD2|TRBJ2-6|TRBV29-1|-
TGCAGCGTAGGGACGGGGGGACCTGGGGCCAACGTCCTGACTTTC
CSVGTGGPGANVLTF
>TRBD1|TRBJ1-2|TRBV5-1|-
TGCGCCAGCAGCTTAACTCGCAGGACAGGGGTTAGCGTCTATGGCTACACCTTC
CASSLTRRTGVSVYGYTF
>TRBD2|TRBJ2-7|TRBV10-2|-
TGCGCCAGCAGCCCGACTAGCGGCTACGAGCAGTACTTC
CASSPTSGYEQYF
>-|TRBJ1-2|TRBV19|-
TGTGCCAGTAGTATGAACCGGGACAACCTGCTTCGCTATGGCTACACCTTC
CASSMNRDNLLRYGYTF
>-|TRBJ1-2|TRBV18|-
TGTGCCAGCTCACCGGTGCAGCCGCGGGGCTACACCTTC
CASSPVQPRGYTF
>-|TRBJ2-2|TRBV7-3|few
TGTGCCAGCAGCTTAACGAAGAGCACCGGGGAGCTGTTTTTT
CASSLTKSTGELFF
>-|TRBJ1-1|TRBV6-6|-
TGTGCCAGCCACACGGGACAAAAAGGAACTGAAGCTTTCTTT
CASHTGQKGTEAFF
>TRBD2|TRBJ2-1|TRBV29-1|-
TGCAGCGTTGAAGTGGGGGCCGGGGGGGTTGAGCAGTTCTTC
CSVEVGAGGVEQFF
>TRBD1|TRBJ1-1|TRBV5-4|-
TGTGCCAGCAGCTCGGGACAGGGGTTGGCCACTGAAGCTTTCTTT
CASSSGQGLATEAFF
>-|TRBJ2-3|TRBV18|few
TGTGCCAGCTCACCACCGGGGGGACGCACAGATACGCAGTATTTT
CASSPPGGRTDTQYF
>-|TRBJ1-5|TRBV28|-
TGTGCCAGCAGTCCGGGACTGTATCAGCCCCAGCATTTT
CASSPGLYQPQHF
>-|TRBJ1-2|TRBV20-1|-
TGCAGTGCACACGCCGAAGGCTACACCTTC
CSAHAEGYTF
>-|TRBJ1-1|TRBV19|few
TGTGCCAGTAGTATAGGGGGCAGCACTGAAGCTTTCTTT
CASSIGGSTEAFF
>-|TRBJ2-7|TRBV30|-
TGTGCCTGGAGCCCCGGGACATCAAGGCACCAGTACTTC
CAWSPGTSRHQYF
>TRBD2|TRBJ2-1|TRBV27|-
TGTGCCAGCAGTCGTCAGCGGGAGCCATACAATGAGCAGTTCTTC
CASSRQREPYNEQFF
>-|TRBJ2-7|TRBV29-1|-
TGCAGCGTTGAAAAGGAGGTGGGAGGAGCCTACGAGCAGTACTTC
CSVEKEVGGAYEQYF
>TRBD1|TRBJ2-3|TRBV6-6|-
TGTGCCAGCAGTTTACGGACAGGGGCCCCCACAGATACGCAGTATTTT
CASSLRTGAPTDTQYF
>-|TRBJ2-3|TRBV5-8|-
TGTGCCAGCAACCCCCCACGGGCGGGAAGAGATACGCAGTATTTT
CASNPPRAGRDTQYF
>-|TRBJ2-2|TRBV18|-
TGTGCCAGCTCACTCGCGAGGGAGCTGTTTTTT
CASSLARELFF
>-|TRBJ2-5|TRBV25-1|-
TGTGCCAGCACACAGCACGGACAGGGAGGGGAGACCCAGTACTTC
CASTQHGQGGETQYF
>-|TRBJ2-1|TRBV5-6|-
TGTGCCAGCAGAAGAGACAACAATGAGCAGTTCTTC
CASRRDNNEQFF
>-|TRBJ1-6|TRBV18|-
TGTGCCAGCTCGCAACAGGGTACAGGTGGGAATTCACCCCTCCACTTT
CASSQQGTGGNSPLHF
>-|TRBJ1-3|TRBV5-4|-
TGTGCCAGCAGCTTGGCAGACTCTGGAAACACCATATATTTT
CASSLADSGNTIYF
>TRBD2|TRBJ2-2|TRBV2|-
TGTGCCAGCAGTGGGACTAGCGGCGAAACCGGGGAGCTGTTTTTT
CASSGTSGETGELFF